The 30 T cell receptor beta chains listed next were all sequenced from one sample in a study of shared T cell receptors in the human thymus. TCRdb keeps only in-frame clones here, not all; method: immunoSEQ multiplex PCR. The repertoire consists of hundreds of thousands of clones, with around 87% occurring once and the leading ten covering roughly 0.0087%. The same sample was also studied in work on human thymus T cells.

The sample was thymocytes. These receptors originate from a boy under two years old with a congenital heart defect.

This chain joins TRBV7-9 and TRBJ1-1, with a possible D match to TRBD1 (6 bases). Germline assignment: CDR1 SEHNR and CDR2 FQNEAQ (reference sequence). CDR3 size: 11 residues. V gave up 3 bases and J gave up 11 bases, with 10 bases separating them. The CDR3 spells CASSFETGAFF. The CDR3 DNA reads TGTGCCAGCAGCTTTGAAACAGGGGCTTTCTTT.

The genes are TRBV9 and TRBJ2-7; perhaps TRBD2 as D (6 bases). There are 15 residues in the CDR3. The V gene's germline CDR1 is SGDLS and CDR2 YYNGEE. V lost 3 bases and J 4 bases, leaving 17 bases between the germline ends. The CDR3 bases are TGTGCCAGCAGCGAACTCCCCGCGGGGCTTTACGAGCAGTACTTC. This gives the protein CASSELPAGLYEQYF.

This chain joins TRBV27 and TRBJ1-6; 7 positions agree with TRBD1. The germline CDR1 and CDR2 sequences are MNHEY and SMNVEV (reference sequence). With V trimmed by 2 bases and J by 8 bases, 6 bases remained unmatched. CDR3 length equals 15 residues. CDR3 nucleotide sequence: TGTGCCAGCAGTTTACACTGGGACAGTTATTCACCCCTCCACTTT. Encoded protein: CASSLHWDSYSPLHF.

With regard to this clone: Distinct nucleotide sequences in the sample also encode this CDR3. The CDR3 bases are TGTGCCAGCAGCCAAGTTGCTGGGACAGGGGGTTGTGAAGCTTTCTTT. It codes for CASSQVAGTGGCEAFF. The J gene is TRBJ1-1, the V gene TRBV4-2; 11 positions match TRBD1. The CDR3 is 16 amino acids. V shed 1 base and J 7 bases; nucleotides not matched to a gene: 8. Germline V lookup: CDR1 LGHNA, CDR2 YNFKEQ.

The gene calls are TRBV19 and TRBJ1-3; D ambiguous. V lost 4 bases and J lost 0, with 16 bases in between. This CDR3 is 17 amino acids long. In germline, CDR1 is LNHDA, CDR2 SQIVND (reference sequence). In DNA form, the CDR3 reads TGTGCCAGTAGTAGAACGGACTCGACCCCCTCTGGAAACACCATATATTTT. It is translated as CASSRTDSTPSGNTIYF.

The rearrangement links TRBV4-3 to TRBJ2-1; possibly TRBD2 for D (6 bases). Trimming shortened V by 0 bases and J by 0 bases, and 18 bases separated the two germline ends. Germline assignment: CDR1 LGHNA and CDR2 YSLEER. This CDR3 is 19 amino acids long. The CDR3 bases are TGCGCCAGCAGCCAAGATTTCGGCCTAGCGAGAAGCTCCTACAATGAGCAGTTCTTC. This sequence encodes CASSQDFGLARSSYNEQFF.

Comment on this clone: This sample includes further DNA sequences coding for the same CDR3. The chain joins TRBV6-5 to TRBJ2-5; D may be TRBD2 (5 bases). The CDR3 runs to 14 residues. Germline CDR1 is MNHEY and CDR2 is SVGAGI. The V and J ends lost 6 bases and 0 bases respectively, with 11 bases between them. This CDR3 reads CASRRDLYQETQYF. Written as DNA, the CDR3 is TGTGCCAGCAGACGGGATCTGTACCAAGAGACCCAGTACTTC.

V is TRBV5-1 and J is TRBJ2-5; 10 bases are shared with TRBD2. The CDR3 length is 17 residues. CDR1 is SGHRS and CDR2 is YFSETQ in the germline V gene. With V trimmed by 4 bases and J by 0 bases, 9 bases remained unmatched. The DNA for the CDR3 is TGCGCCAGCAGCCTCCACGAGGGACTAGCGAACCAAGAGACCCAGTACTTC. It translates to CASSLHEGLANQETQYF.

Worth noting for this clone: Other DNA sequences in the same sample also yield this CDR3. The chain carries TRBV5-4 and TRBJ1-5; D uncertain. V lost 0 bases and J 5 bases, leaving 6 bases between the germline ends. This CDR3 comprises 13 residues. Germline CDR1 is SGHNT and CDR2 is YYREEE (reference sequence). The CDR3 sequence is CASSLGGDQPQHF. CDR3 DNA: TGTGCCAGCAGCTTGGGGGGAGATCAGCCCCAGCATTTT.

The CDR3 bases are TGCGCCAGCAGCCTGGGACAGCAGAGCTCCTACAATGAGCAGTTCTTC. Its translation is CASSLGQQSSYNEQFF. The chain combines TRBV10-1 with TRBJ2-1, with 7 positions matching TRBD1. Looked up from germline, CDR1 is WNHNN and CDR2 is SYGVQD (reference sequence). The CDR3 length is 16 residues. Trimming cost V 6 bases and J 0 bases; bases outside gene matches: 8.

This clone occurred a few times. The chain's CDR3 is CASSPLGMQETQYF. CDR3 bases: TGTGCCAGCAGCCCACTAGGGATGCAAGAGACCCAGTACTTC. The chain combines TRBV4-2 with TRBJ2-5; tentatively, D is TRBD2 (5 bases). Looked up from germline, CDR1 is LGHNA and CDR2 is YNFKEQ. The CDR3 sequence is 14 residues long. V was trimmed by 4 bases and J by 2 bases, leaving 11 bases between them.

This clone was seen just once. The V call is TRBV9, the J call TRBJ2-3, with a possible D match to TRBD1 (5 bases). In germline, CDR1 is SGDLS, CDR2 YYNGEE. The CDR3 consists of 14 residues. V lost 1 base and J 8 bases, leaving 14 bases between the germline ends. CDR3 region: CASSVKGRQGTQYF. CDR3 sequence (DNA): TGTGCCAGCAGCGTAAAGGGTCGTCAGGGTACGCAGTATTTT.

This chain connects TRBV19 to TRBJ1-1; weak D call: TRBD1 (6 bases). Germline V lookup: CDR1 LNHDA, CDR2 SQIVND (reference sequence). V lost 3 bases and J lost 1, with 12 bases in between. This CDR3 has 15 residues. The CDR3 region is CASSIKGVRNTEAFF. Here the CDR3 DNA reads TGTGCCAGTAGTATCAAGGGGGTAAGGAACACTGAAGCTTTCTTT.

The chain employs TRBV21-1 and TRBJ2-4; the table gives TRBD2 as D, unverified against the DNA. TRBV21-1 is classified as a pseudogene. CDR3 size: 18 residues. CDR3 protein: CASSKGGLRNPAKNIQYF. CDR3 DNA: TGTGCCAGCAGCAAAGGAGGTTTGCGGAACCCAGCCAAAAACATTCAGTACTTC.

This clone appeared once. The chain combines TRBV27 with TRBJ1-1; D remains unclear. The CDR3 has 14 residues. Between the trimmed V and J ends, which lost 3 bases and 4 bases, there was a span of 12 bases. Germline loops: CDR1 MNHEY, CDR2 SMNVEV (reference sequence). CDR3 DNA sequence: TGTGCCAGCAGTTTTTCAGTCCAATTCACTGAAGCTTTCTTT. As protein: CASSFSVQFTEAFF.

In this sample, this clone turned up once. The chain carries TRBV7-6 and TRBJ1-1; 8 bases are a match to TRBD1. This CDR3 is built from 17 residues. V was clipped by 2 bases and J by 1 base; unmatched bases: 9. The germline V gene has CDR1 SGHVS and CDR2 FNYEAQ. CDR3 nucleotide sequence: TGTGCCAGCAGCTTAATGAAGGGCGGACAGGGGAACACTGAAGCTTTCTTT. This codes for CASSLMKGGQGNTEAFF.

The sample holds a few counts of this clone. The chain combines TRBV19 with TRBJ1-5; TRBD1 agrees at 10 bases. Trimming removed 3 bases from V and 6 bases from J; junction bases left unmatched: 32. The CDR3 totals 24 residues. The germline V gene has CDR1 LNHDA and CDR2 SQIVND (reference sequence). The CDR3 sequence is CASSIFWGQGMVEVVLNPGQPQHF. The CDR3 nucleotides read TGTGCCAGTAGTATTTTTTGGGGACAGGGGATGGTCGAAGTGGTCCTTAACCCGGGTCAGCCCCAGCATTTT.

The chain is built from TRBV7-8 and TRBJ2-5; 9 positions agree with TRBD1. The germline V gene has CDR1 SGHVS and CDR2 FQNEAQ. CDR3 length equals 15 residues. J gave up 4 bases and V 1 base, and 4 bases lay outside the gene matches. The CDR3 sequence is CASSLEGTGTETQYF. The CDR3 nucleotides are TGTGCCAGCAGCTTAGAGGGGACAGGGACAGAGACCCAGTACTTC.

This clone was picked up a small number of times. This chain links TRBV7-6 with TRBJ2-1, with TRBD2 as a possible D gene (5 bases). Looked up from germline, CDR1 is SGHVS and CDR2 is FNYEAQ. Trimming shortened V by 5 bases and J by 12 bases, and 20 bases separated the two germline ends. The CDR3 sequence is 14 residues long. The CDR3 protein is CASSASSIPGMQFF. DNA of the CDR3: TGTGCCAGCAGCGCTAGCTCGATTCCGGGAATGCAGTTCTTC.

This clone was observed a handful of times. The chain links TRBV28 to TRBJ1-6; 9 bases agree with TRBD1. Germline assignment: CDR1 MDHEN and CDR2 SYDVKM. V trimming: 7 bases; J trimming: 2 bases; junction bases outside the gene matches: 18. The CDR3 covers 20 residues. The CDR3, as DNA: TGTGCCAGCAATCTAAGACAGGGGGAGAAGAAACAACCCTATAATTCACCCCTCCACTTT. This codes for CASNLRQGEKKQPYNSPLHF.

The V call is TRBV2, the J call TRBJ2-7; TRBD1 matches 9 bases. This CDR3 is 17 amino acids long. J lost 2 bases, V lost 3 bases, and 11 bases had no gene match. Looked up from germline, CDR1 is SNHLY and CDR2 is FYNNEI. The DNA for the CDR3 is TGTGCCAGCAGTGAGATTCCACCGGGACAGGGACCCTACGAGCAGTACTTC. This gives the protein CASSEIPPGQGPYEQYF.

The CDR3 DNA sequence: TGTGCCAGCAGTGATAGGGGGTGGGAGACCCAGTACTTC. It encodes CASSDRGWETQYF. The rearrangement links TRBV2 to TRBJ2-5; TRBD1 might be the D (6 bases). CDR3 length: 13 residues. From germline, CDR1 is SNHLY and CDR2 FYNNEI. V lost 3 bases to trimming and J lost 5 bases, with 10 bases between them.

Concerning this clone: One junction end does not reproduce the germline sequence, and a read error may be involved. Within the sample, other DNA sequences also encode this same CDR3. This chain joins TRBV30 and TRBJ1-6; D is ambiguous. Germline V lookup: CDR1 GTSNPN, CDR2 SVGIG (reference sequence). CDR3 length: 16 amino acids. The CDR3 region is CAWTSSVVSYNSPLHF. The CDR3 DNA is TGTGCCTGGACCTCGTCTGTAGTCTCCTATAATTCCCCCCTCCACTTT.

The chain links TRBV6-5 to TRBJ2-5, with a tentative D call TRBD2 (6 bases). The V gene lost 6 bases and the J gene lost 5 bases, with 13 bases spanning the gap. This CDR3 region has 13 residues. Germline-derived CDR1 and CDR2 are MNHEY and SVGAGI. The CDR3 loop is CASSHLATETQYF. The CDR3 coding sequence is TGTGCCAGCAGCCACCTAGCGACGGAGACCCAGTACTTC.

The chain employs TRBV30 and TRBJ1-5; the match to TRBD1 covers 7 bases. CDR1 and CDR2 (germline): GTSNPN, SVGIG (reference sequence). V gave up 2 bases and J gave up 4 bases; unmatched junction bases: 2. CDR3 size: 13 residues. CDR3 nucleotides: TGTGCCTGGAGTCAACAGGGGAATCAGCCCCAGCATTTT. This gives the protein CAWSQQGNQPQHF.

The V and J genes are TRBV10-3 and TRBJ2-7, with 7 bases matching TRBD1. Germline values: CDR1 ENHRY, CDR2 SYGVKD. This CDR3 has 16 amino acids. Trimming at V came to 4 bases and at J to 0 bases, leaving 9 bases not matched to a gene. CDR3 DNA: TGTGCCATCAGTGGGAGGTCGGGACAGATCTCCTACGAGCAGTACTTC. Its protein product is CAISGRSGQISYEQYF.

This rearrangement joins TRBV5-6 to TRBJ1-1, with a tentative D call TRBD1 (6 bases). Germline-derived CDR1 and CDR2 are SGHDT and YYEEEE. This CDR3 region has 14 residues. Between the trimmed V and J ends, which lost 2 bases and 1 base, there was a span of 9 bases. CDR3: CASSLPGQNTEAFF. The CDR3 DNA follows: TGTGCCAGCAGCTTACCGGGACAGAACACTGAAGCTTTCTTT. The full variable domain, completed using reference TRBV5-6 and TRBJ1-1, is DAGVTQSPTHLIKTRGQQVTLRCSPKSGHDTVSWYQQALGQGPQFIFQYYEEEERQRGNFPDRFSGHQFPNYSSELNVNALLLGDSALYLCASSLPGQNTEAFFGQGTRLTVV.

Concerning this clone: This sample includes further DNA sequences coding for the same CDR3. The chain uses TRBV18 and TRBJ1-6; 7 positions match TRBD1. V lost 4 bases, J lost 10 bases, and 16 bases stayed unmatched. Germline assignment: CDR1 KGHSH and CDR2 LQKENI. The CDR3 length is 17 residues. For the CDR3, the DNA is TGTGCCAGCTCACGAAGGCGACAGGGAGAAGAACAATCACCCCTCCACTTT. Its translation is CASSRRRQGEEQSPLHF.

The V and J genes are TRBV13 and TRBJ1-1; D uncertain. The CDR3 is made up of 12 amino acids. Germline loops: CDR1 PRHDT, CDR2 FYEKMQ (reference sequence). The V end was cut by 4 bases, the J end by 5 bases, with 8 bases between. The DNA of the CDR3 is TGTGCCAGCAGCTACTCGGGTACTGAAGCTTTCTTT. Translated: CASSYSGTEAFF.

The V and J genes are TRBV7-8 and TRBJ1-5; D not certain. The CDR3 loop spans 14 amino acids. Between the trimmed V and J ends, which lost 0 bases and 4 bases, there was a span of 7 bases. Germline V gene lookup returns CDR1 SGHVS and CDR2 FQNEAQ. CDR3 nucleotides: TGTGCCAGCAGCTTAGCCGGGAGTAATCAGCCCCAGCATTTT. As protein: CASSLAGSNQPQHF.